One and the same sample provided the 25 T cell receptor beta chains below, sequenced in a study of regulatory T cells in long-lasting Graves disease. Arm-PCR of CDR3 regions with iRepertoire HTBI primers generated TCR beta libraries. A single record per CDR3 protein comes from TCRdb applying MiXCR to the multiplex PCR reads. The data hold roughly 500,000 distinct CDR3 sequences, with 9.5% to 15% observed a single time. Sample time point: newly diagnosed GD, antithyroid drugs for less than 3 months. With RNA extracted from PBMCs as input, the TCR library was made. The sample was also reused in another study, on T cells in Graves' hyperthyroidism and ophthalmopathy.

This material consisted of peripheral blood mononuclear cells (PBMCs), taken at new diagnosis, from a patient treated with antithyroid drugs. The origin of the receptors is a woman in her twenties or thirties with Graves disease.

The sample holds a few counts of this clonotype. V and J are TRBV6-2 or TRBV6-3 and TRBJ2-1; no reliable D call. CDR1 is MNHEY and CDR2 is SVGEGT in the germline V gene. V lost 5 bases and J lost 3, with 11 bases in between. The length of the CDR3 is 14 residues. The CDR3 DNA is TGTGCCAGCAGTGATCGCAGGCTCTACAATGAGCAGTTCTTC. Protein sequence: CASSDRRLYNEQFF.

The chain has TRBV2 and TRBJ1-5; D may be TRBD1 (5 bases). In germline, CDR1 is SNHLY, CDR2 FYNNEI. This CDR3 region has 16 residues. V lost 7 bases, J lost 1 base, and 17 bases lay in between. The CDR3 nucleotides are TGTGCCAGCAATAATAGGGGCCCTGAAAGCAATCAGCCCCAGCATTTT. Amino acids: CASNNRGPESNQPQHF.

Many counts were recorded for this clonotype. The CDR3 reads CASSVGRRAEAFF. The CDR3, as DNA: TGTGCCAGCAGTGTAGGCCGTCGCGCTGAAGCTTTCTTT. V gene TRBV6-4 combines with J gene TRBJ1-1; D uncertain. Germline values: CDR1 MRHNA, CDR2 SNTAGT. This CDR3 is 13 amino acids long. V lost 4 bases, J lost 6 bases, and 12 bases lay in between.

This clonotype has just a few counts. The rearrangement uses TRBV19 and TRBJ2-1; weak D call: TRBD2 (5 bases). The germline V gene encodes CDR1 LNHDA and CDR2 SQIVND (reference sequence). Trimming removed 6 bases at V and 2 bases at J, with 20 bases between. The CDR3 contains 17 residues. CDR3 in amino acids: CASSPQGPLGPYNEQFF. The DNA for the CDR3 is TGTGCCAGTAGCCCCCAAGGACCACTAGGCCCCTACAATGAGCAGTTCTTC.

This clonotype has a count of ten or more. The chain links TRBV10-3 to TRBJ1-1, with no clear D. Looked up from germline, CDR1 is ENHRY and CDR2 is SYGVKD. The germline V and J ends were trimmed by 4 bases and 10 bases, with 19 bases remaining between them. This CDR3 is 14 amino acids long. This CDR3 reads CAISATQVWESAFF. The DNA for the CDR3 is TGTGCCATCAGTGCCACCCAGGTGTGGGAATCAGCTTTCTTT.

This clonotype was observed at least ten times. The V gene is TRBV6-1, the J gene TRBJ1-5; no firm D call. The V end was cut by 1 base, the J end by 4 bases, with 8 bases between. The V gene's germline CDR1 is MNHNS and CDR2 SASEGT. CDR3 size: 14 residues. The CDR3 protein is CASSEGYQNQPQHF. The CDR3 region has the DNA TGTGCCAGCAGTGAAGGGTACCAAAATCAGCCCCAGCATTTT.

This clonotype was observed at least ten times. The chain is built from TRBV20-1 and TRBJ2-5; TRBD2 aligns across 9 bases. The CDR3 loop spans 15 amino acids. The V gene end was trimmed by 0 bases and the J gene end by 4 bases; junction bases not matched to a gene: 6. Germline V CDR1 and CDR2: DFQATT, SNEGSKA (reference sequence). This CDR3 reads CSARDLAGGRETQYF. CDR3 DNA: TGCAGTGCTAGAGATCTCGCGGGGGGGCGAGAGACCCAGTACTTC.

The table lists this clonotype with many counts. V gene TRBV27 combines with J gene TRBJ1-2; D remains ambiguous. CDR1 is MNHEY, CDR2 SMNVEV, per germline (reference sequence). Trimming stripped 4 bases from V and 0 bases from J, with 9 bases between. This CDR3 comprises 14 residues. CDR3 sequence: CASSSIGSNYGYTF. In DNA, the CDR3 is TGTGCCAGCAGTTCGATAGGGTCTAACTATGGCTACACCTTC.

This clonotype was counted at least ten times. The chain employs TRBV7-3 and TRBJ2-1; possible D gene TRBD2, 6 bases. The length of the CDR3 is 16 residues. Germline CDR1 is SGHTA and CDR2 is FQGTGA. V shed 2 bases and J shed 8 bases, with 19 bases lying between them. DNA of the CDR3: TGTGCCAGCAGCTTATTGGGCGGGGAGGAGCTACATGAGCAGTTCTTC. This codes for CASSLLGGEELHEQFF.

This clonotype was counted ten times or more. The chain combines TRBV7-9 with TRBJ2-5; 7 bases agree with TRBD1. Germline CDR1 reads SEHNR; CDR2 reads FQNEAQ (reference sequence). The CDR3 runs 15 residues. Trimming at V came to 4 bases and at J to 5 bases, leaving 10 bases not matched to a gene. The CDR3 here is CASSSGTADWETQYF. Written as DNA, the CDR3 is TGTGCCAGCAGCTCCGGGACAGCTGATTGGGAGACCCAGTACTTC.

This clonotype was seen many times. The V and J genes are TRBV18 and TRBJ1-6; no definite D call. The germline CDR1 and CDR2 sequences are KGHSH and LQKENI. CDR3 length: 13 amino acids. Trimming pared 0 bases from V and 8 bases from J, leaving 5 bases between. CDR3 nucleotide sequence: TGTGCCAGCTCACCACCGAATTATTCACCCCTCCACTTT. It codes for CASSPPNYSPLHF.

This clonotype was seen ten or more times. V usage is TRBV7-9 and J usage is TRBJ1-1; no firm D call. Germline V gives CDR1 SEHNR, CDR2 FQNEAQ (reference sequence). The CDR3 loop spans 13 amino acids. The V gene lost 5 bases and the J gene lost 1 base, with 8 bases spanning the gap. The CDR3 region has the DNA TGTGCCAGCAGCAAACAGAGGAACACTGAAGCTTTCTTT. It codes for CASSKQRNTEAFF.

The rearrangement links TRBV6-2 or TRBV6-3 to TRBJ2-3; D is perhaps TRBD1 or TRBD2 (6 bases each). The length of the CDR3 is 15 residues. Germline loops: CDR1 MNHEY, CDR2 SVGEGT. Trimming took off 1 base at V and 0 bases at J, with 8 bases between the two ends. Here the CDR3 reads CASSYWGASTDTQYF. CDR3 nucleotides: TGTGCCAGCAGTTACTGGGGGGCAAGCACAGATACGCAGTATTTT.

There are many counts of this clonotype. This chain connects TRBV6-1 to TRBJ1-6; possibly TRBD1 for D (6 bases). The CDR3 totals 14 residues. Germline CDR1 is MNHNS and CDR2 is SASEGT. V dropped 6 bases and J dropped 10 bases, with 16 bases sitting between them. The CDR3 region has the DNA TGTGCCAGCAGACCCACAGGGCAGCAATCACCCCTCCACTTT. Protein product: CASRPTGQQSPLHF.

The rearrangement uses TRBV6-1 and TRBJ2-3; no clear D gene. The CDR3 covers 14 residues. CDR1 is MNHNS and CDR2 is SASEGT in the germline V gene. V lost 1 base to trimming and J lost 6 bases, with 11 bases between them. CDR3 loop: CASSEVPLPDTQYF. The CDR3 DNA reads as TGTGCCAGCAGTGAAGTACCTTTGCCGGATACGCAGTATTTT.

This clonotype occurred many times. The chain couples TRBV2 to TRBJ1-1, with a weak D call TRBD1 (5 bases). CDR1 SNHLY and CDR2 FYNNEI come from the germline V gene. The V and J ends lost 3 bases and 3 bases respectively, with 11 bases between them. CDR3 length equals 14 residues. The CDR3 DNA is TGTGCCAGCAGTGAGGCGTCAGGGTACACTGAAGCTTTCTTT. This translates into CASSEASGYTEAFF.

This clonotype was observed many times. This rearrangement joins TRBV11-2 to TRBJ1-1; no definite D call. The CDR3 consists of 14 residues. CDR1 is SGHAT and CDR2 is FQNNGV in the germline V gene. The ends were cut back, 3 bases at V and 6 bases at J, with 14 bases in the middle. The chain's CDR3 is CASSFGGSYAEAFF. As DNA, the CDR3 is TGTGCCAGCAGCTTTGGAGGGTCTTACGCTGAAGCTTTCTTT. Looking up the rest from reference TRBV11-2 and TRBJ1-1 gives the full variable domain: EAGVAQSPRYKIIEKRQSVAFWCNPISGHATLYWYQQILGQGPKLLIQFQNNGVVDDSQLPKDRFSAERLKGVDSTLKIQPAKLEDSAVYLCASSFGGSYAEAFFGQGTRLTVV.

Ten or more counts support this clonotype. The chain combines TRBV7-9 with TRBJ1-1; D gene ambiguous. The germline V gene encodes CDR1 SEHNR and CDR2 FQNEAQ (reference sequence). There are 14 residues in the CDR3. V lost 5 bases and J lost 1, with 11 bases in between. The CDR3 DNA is TGTGCCAGCAGCGTAGTCAGTGAGAACACTGAAGCTTTCTTT. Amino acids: CASSVVSENTEAFF.

The CDR3 sequence: CASSSGLAVDSSDTQYF. CDR3 in DNA: TGTGCCAGCAGTTCGGGACTAGCGGTAGATTCATCAGATACGCAGTATTTT. The chain joins TRBV28 to TRBJ2-3; TRBD2 aligns across 11 bases. Trimming at V came to 4 bases and at J to 4 bases, leaving 10 bases not matched to a gene. Germline V gene sequence: CDR1 MDHEN, CDR2 SYDVKM. The CDR3 is 17 amino acids.

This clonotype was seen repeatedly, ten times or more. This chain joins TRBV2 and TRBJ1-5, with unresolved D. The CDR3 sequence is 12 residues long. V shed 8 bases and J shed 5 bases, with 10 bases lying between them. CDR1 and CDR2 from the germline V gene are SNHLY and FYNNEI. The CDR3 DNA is TGTGCCAGCGCCCGGGCCCATCAGCCCCAGCATTTT. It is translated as CASARAHQPQHF.

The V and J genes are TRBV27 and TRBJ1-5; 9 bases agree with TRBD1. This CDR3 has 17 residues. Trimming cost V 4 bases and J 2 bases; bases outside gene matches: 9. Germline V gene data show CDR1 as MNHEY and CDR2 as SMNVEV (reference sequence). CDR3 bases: TGTGCCAGCAGTTATTCCGGGACAGGGAATGGCAATCAGCCCCAGCATTTT. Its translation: CASSYSGTGNGNQPQHF.

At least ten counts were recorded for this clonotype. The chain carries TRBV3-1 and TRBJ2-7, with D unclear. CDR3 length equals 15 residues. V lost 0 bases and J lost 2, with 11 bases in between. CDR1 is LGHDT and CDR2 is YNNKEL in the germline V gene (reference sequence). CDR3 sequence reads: CASSQEFQTPYEQYF. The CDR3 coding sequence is TGTGCCAGCAGCCAAGAATTCCAGACCCCCTACGAGCAGTACTTC.

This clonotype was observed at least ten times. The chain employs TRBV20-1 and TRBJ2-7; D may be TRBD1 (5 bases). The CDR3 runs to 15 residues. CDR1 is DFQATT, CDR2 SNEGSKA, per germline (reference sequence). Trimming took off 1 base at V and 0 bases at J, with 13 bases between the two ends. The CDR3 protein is CSARAPRQSSYEQYF. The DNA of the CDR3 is TGCAGTGCTAGAGCCCCTCGACAGAGCTCCTACGAGCAGTACTTC.

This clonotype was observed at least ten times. The CDR3, as DNA: TGTGCCATCAGTAAACTACAAGAGACCCAGTACTTC. Its translation is CAISKLQETQYF. The chain uses TRBV10-3 and TRBJ2-5; D not resolved. The CDR3 length is 12 residues. Germline V gene data show CDR1 as ENHRY and CDR2 as SYGVKD. The V and J ends lost 5 bases and 2 bases respectively, with 6 bases between them.

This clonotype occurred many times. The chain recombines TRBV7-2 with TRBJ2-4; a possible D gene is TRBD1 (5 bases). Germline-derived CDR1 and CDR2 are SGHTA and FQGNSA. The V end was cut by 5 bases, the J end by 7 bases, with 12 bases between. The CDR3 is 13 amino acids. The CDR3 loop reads CASSPGIGNIQYF. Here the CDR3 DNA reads TGTGCCAGCAGCCCAGGGATCGGGAACATTCAGTACTTC.